Listed here is a single T cell receptor (beta chain). The sample originates from a study of tumor and adjacent non-tumor tissue in lung cancer. On the study more broadly: Patients comprised eleven to twelve adenocarcinoma, a couple of squamous cell carcinoma and 1 small cell lung cancer. Patients were aged about 30 to 80, approximately ten men and about five women, stage I to III.

CDR1 and CDR2 (germline): SGHNT, YYREEE (reference sequence). The CDR3 consists of 15 residues. V lost 3 bases and J 6 bases, leaving 17 bases between the germline ends. No cell sorting was done before RNA was extracted from the tissue. Three rounds of nested PCR, following a modified ARM-PCR protocol, produced the TCRbeta library. TCRdb independently ran MiXCR on the multiplex PCR reads; one entry per CDR3 protein. The sample lists 90,000 to 130,000 distinct CDR3 sequences; 84% were seen once. The sequenced sample consisted of lung tumor tissue. J is TRBJ2-3 and V is TRBV5-4; D tentatively fits TRBD1 or TRBD2 (6 bases each). The TCR originated in a man between 65 and 85 years old with non-small cell lung cancer. CDR3 in amino acids: CASSCGDGGRDTQYF. The CDR3 region has the DNA TGTGCCAGCAGCTGTGGGGACGGGGGCCGGGATACGCAGTATTTT. The variable domain in full, with the rest retrieved from reference TRBV5-4 and TRBJ2-3, is ETGVTQSPTHLIKTRGQQVTLRCSSQSGHNTVSWYQQALGQGPQFIFQYYREEENGRGNFPPRFSGLQFPNYSSELNVNALELDDSALYLCASSCGDGGRDTQYFGPGTRLTVL.